This record looks at one T cell receptor beta chain sequence and its context. This clonotype was counted at least ten times. It lacks a known antigen. Qualities for individual bases were not recorded, and no much larger clone is one base off. Relative to germline, V is 0 bases shorter and J is 5 bases shorter, with 10 bases between their ends. Taken from cysteine to phenylalanine, the CDR3 has 14 residues. The kept DNA is CDR3 alone, 42 bases in frame from the first base. CDR1 and CDR2 (LGHNA, YSLEER) derive from the germline V gene. The study was a case-control design nested within a healthcare worker cohort in London, UK, with weekly nasopharyngeal swab PCR tests and blood sampling. Healthcare workers were recruited during the week of the UK lockdown, between 23 and 31 March 2020, and followed weekly for up to roughly 15 weeks. The data are from a study of early T cells in non-severe SARS-CoV-2 infection (dated by TCRdb to the early 2020s). Background on the whole study: TCR sequencing used bulk RNA from unsorted whole blood, so alpha and beta chains could not be paired. Findings and caveats that apply to the study as a whole: VDJdb matching was skewed toward anti-spike CD8 responses and likely underestimated virus-specific expansions by missing private and CD4 specificities.

Receptor amplification or capture employed 5' RACE. Instrument on record: NextSeq 500. To correct for sequencing error and PCR bias, the TCR library protocol tagged individual cDNA molecules with unique molecular identifiers. TCR alpha and beta chains were both sequenced, and the abundances of alpha and beta sequences in each sample were closely correlated with each other. The source study handled its data this way. V gene, J gene and CDR3 annotation of TCR sequences was performed with Decombinator V4. TCRs were defined as expanded if a significant change between any two time points was detected under a Poisson model with p below 0.0001. TCR abundances were normalised to the total number of TCRs sequenced per sample and expressed as counts per million. TRAV1-2 paired with TRAJ12, TRAJ20 or TRAJ33 defined MAIT TCRs, while TRAV10 paired with TRAJ18 defined iNKT TCRs. A search of VDJdb, accessed on 1 November 2021, was run for TCRs annotated to CMV, EBV and SARS-CoV-2, with TCRs annotated for multiple antigens excluded. The public sequencing data were trimmed at Q25 with fastp and processed into clonotypes with MiXCR by TCRdb, which kept only in-frame beta chains. Each CDR3 protein appears once, grouped with its most common genes and DNA. TCRdb, rather than the study authors, made the V and J calls. Within this sample are tens of thousands of distinct CDR3 sequences, with approximately 6.2% of them counted one time only. The leading ten clones occupy about 8.3% of the sample.

Here the sequenced sample was whole blood, taken at baseline. The chain joins TRBV4-3 to TRBJ1-1, with a tentative D gene TRBD1 over 5 matching bases. The sequence was obtained from an adult who was a healthcare worker with PCR-confirmed SARS-CoV-2 infection or an uninfected control (not recorded which). The CDR3 region has the sequence CASSQDKGWTEAFF. The nucleotides are TGCGCCAGCAGCCAAGATAAGGGGTGGACTGAAGCTTTCTTT.